Below are 29 T cell receptor beta chains sequenced from a single sample in a study of human T cells and chemical hapten exposure. TCRdb re-called the RACE reads with MiXCR, one entry per CDR3 protein. The sample yields approximately 86,000 distinct CDR3 sequences, 9.5% to 13% seen once. Specified time point: patch test 3, about 24 weeks after DPC sensitization. Treatment described: therapeutic diphenylcyclopropenone sensitization with weekly scalp DPC. Sample: whole blood, taken in connection with sensitization to the hapten diphenylcyclopropenone (DPC). The receptors originated from a woman aged 25-40 years with alopecia areata. Some clones in this sample may be carry-over from other donors' samples.

This clonotype was observed a handful of times. The CDR3 coding sequence is TGTGCCAGCTCTACCACAGAGGGTCAAGGGGAGCAGTTCTTC. Its protein product is CASSTTEGQGEQFF. J is TRBJ2-1 and V is TRBV18; maybe TRBD2 (5 bases). CDR1 and CDR2 from the germline V gene are KGHSH and LQKENI. There are 14 residues in the CDR3. V lost 6 bases and J 10 bases, leaving 19 bases between the germline ends.

As for this clonotype: A clone one base away is much larger, so this may be a read error. V is TRBV27 and J is TRBJ2-1, with a possible D match to TRBD2 (6 bases). The CDR3 contains 13 residues. Looked up from germline, CDR1 is MNHEY and CDR2 is SMNVEV (reference sequence). The CDR3 DNA is TGTACCAGCAGACGTAGCGGCAACAATGAGCAGTTCTTC. Translated, it gives CTSRRSGNNEQFF.

This clonotype was detected once. The rearrangement joins TRBV7-6 to TRBJ1-1; D may be TRBD1 (5 bases). There are 14 residues in the CDR3. V dropped 1 base and J dropped 8 bases, with 14 bases sitting between them. The germline V gene encodes CDR1 SGHVS and CDR2 FNYEAQ. CDR3 sequence reads: CASSLDRQAGEAFF. The CDR3 DNA follows: TGTGCCAGCAGCTTAGATCGCCAGGCAGGGGAAGCTTTCTTT. The whole variable domain, filled in from reference TRBV7-6 and TRBJ1-1, reads GAGVSQSPRYKVTKRGQDVALRCDPISGHVSLYWYRQALGQGPEFLTYFNYEAQQDKSGLPNDRFSAERPEGSISTLTIQRTEQRDSAMYRCASSLDRQAGEAFFGQGTRLTVV.

Turning to this clonotype: The limits of the CDR3 on the DNA are not certain, so only TCRdb's listed CDR3 is given. The rearrangement links TRBV6-5 to TRBJ1-2. Germline V lookup: CDR1 MNHEY, CDR2 SVGAGI. The CDR3 is made up of 13 amino acids, end residues included. The CDR3 protein is CASSSSPNYGYTF.

This clonotype has only a few counts. The chain has TRBV12-3 or TRBV12-4 and TRBJ1-1; D is unresolved. The germline V and J ends were trimmed by 3 bases and 7 bases, with 12 bases remaining between them. The CDR3 has 13 residues. DNA of the CDR3: TGTGCCAGCAGTTTGCGCCGACACAGTGAAGCTTTCTTT. It codes for CASSLRRHSEAFF.

In this sample, this clonotype turned up many times. V usage is TRBV6-1 and J usage is TRBJ2-7; D might be TRBD1 or TRBD2, each matching 5 bases. The length of the CDR3 is 14 residues. Germline CDR1 reads MNHNS; CDR2 reads SASEGT. The ends were cut back, 1 base at V and 6 bases at J, with 13 bases in the middle. DNA for the CDR3: TGTGCCAGCAGTGAAGGGACGGGGCTAATCGAGCAGTACTTC. The encoded protein is CASSEGTGLIEQYF.

This clonotype was recorded many times. V usage is TRBV10-3 and J usage is TRBJ2-5, with TRBD1 as a possible D gene (6 bases). Germline CDR1 is ENHRY and CDR2 is SYGVKD. This CDR3 spans 12 amino acids. Trimming left V 5 bases short and J 4 bases short, with 8 bases between. The CDR3 DNA follows: TGTGCCATCAGTACAGGGTTAGAGACCCAGTACTTC. Its translation is CAISTGLETQYF.

This clonotype was seen repeatedly, ten times or more. The chain's CDR3 is CASSLERLGSTDTQYF. The DNA for the CDR3 is TGCGCCAGCAGCTTGGAGCGACTTGGCAGCACAGATACGCAGTATTTT. The chain is built from TRBV5-1 and TRBJ2-3; D uncertain. Trimming removed 0 bases from V and 0 bases from J, with 11 bases in between. The CDR3 is 16 residues long. The germline V gene has CDR1 SGHRS and CDR2 YFSETQ.

This clonotype was seen at least ten times. The chain carries TRBV20-1 and TRBJ2-1; TRBD2 agrees at 8 bases. This CDR3 comprises 15 residues. Germline values: CDR1 DFQATT, CDR2 SNEGSKA (reference sequence). J gave up 9 bases and V 5 bases, and 15 bases lay outside the gene matches. For the CDR3, the DNA is TGCAGTGCTGAGACCGGGACTAGGGGACGGGCTGAGCAGTTCTTC. Amino acids: CSAETGTRGRAEQFF.

This clonotype was observed at least ten times. The chain links TRBV5-8 to TRBJ2-5; 11 bases match TRBD2. The junction had 10 bases not matched to a gene; V was cut back by 4 bases and J by 2 bases. The CDR3 totals 17 residues. CDR1 and CDR2 from the germline V gene are SGHTS and YDEGEE. The CDR3 DNA reads as TGTGCCAGCAGCCCTGGCTCTAGCGGGGGGCTTCAAGAGACCCAGTACTTC. Amino acid sequence: CASSPGSSGGLQETQYF.

This clonotype was counted between two and nine times. The V call is TRBV3-1, the J call TRBJ1-2; D possibly corresponds to TRBD1 (5 bases). Germline V CDR1 and CDR2: LGHDT, YNNKEL (reference sequence). This CDR3 contains 14 residues. Deletions cut 5 bases from V and 4 bases from J, with 14 bases between. In DNA, the CDR3 is TGTGCCAGCAGCACCCCCGGGGCGGTCTATGGCTACACCTTC. This gives the protein CASSTPGAVYGYTF.

The table lists this clonotype with many counts. V is TRBV24-1 and J is TRBJ2-5, with 8 bases matching TRBD1. Germline V gene sequence: CDR1 KGHDR, CDR2 SFDVKD. Unmatched junction bases numbered 12, after V lost 5 bases and J lost 2 bases. The CDR3 contains 17 residues. CDR3 bases: TGTGCCACCAGTGGCCAAGACAGGGGTAAGCCTCAAGAGACCCAGTACTTC. Residues: CATSGQDRGKPQETQYF.

V and J are TRBV28 and TRBJ2-7; 7 bases match TRBD1. J lost 3 bases, V lost 5 bases, and 7 bases had no gene match. Looked up from germline, CDR1 is MDHEN and CDR2 is SYDVKM. This CDR3 is built from 14 residues. CDR3 sequence reads: CASSTTGSYYEQYV. The CDR3 DNA is TGTGCCAGCAGTACGACAGGGTCTTACTACGAGCAGTACGTC.

This clonotype showed up many times. CDR3 region: CASSTIGTDTQYF. CDR3 in DNA: TGCGCCAGCAGCACCATAGGCACAGATACGCAGTATTTT. The chain joins TRBV5-1 to TRBJ2-3; no reliable D call. This CDR3 contains 13 residues. The germline V gene has CDR1 SGHRS and CDR2 YFSETQ. V was trimmed by 4 bases and J by 1 base, leaving 7 bases between them.

This clonotype appeared many times. The chain recombines TRBV5-6 with TRBJ2-7; 10 positions match TRBD1. The CDR3 loop spans 12 amino acids. V gave up 3 bases and J gave up 12 bases; unmatched junction bases: 6. CDR1 and CDR2 (germline): SGHDT, YYEEEE. The CDR3 protein is CASSSGTGATYV. The CDR3 bases are TGTGCCAGCAGCTCAGGGACAGGGGCAACGTACGTC.

This clonotype was seen more than once but under ten times. The CDR3: CSVGGAYEQYF. In nucleotides, the CDR3 is TGCAGCGTTGGTGGGGCCTACGAGCAGTACTTC. This sequence joins TRBV29-1 and TRBJ2-7; D is uncertain. CDR3 size: 11 residues. Deletions cut 4 bases from V and 2 bases from J, with 6 bases between. Germline CDR1 SQVTM, CDR2 ANQGSEA.

This clonotype was counted at least ten times. The chain carries TRBV20-1 and TRBJ2-3; D perhaps matches TRBD1 (5 bases). Trimming shortened V by 1 base and J by 0 bases, and 14 bases separated the two germline ends. Germline loops: CDR1 DFQATT, CDR2 SNEGSKA (reference sequence). This CDR3 region has 16 residues. The CDR3 DNA follows: TGCAGTGCTAGAGGGACACGCGGAACTAGCACAGATACGCAGTATTTT. Its protein product is CSARGTRGTSTDTQYF.

This clonotype was observed a handful of times. The rearrangement links TRBV29-1 to TRBJ2-1, with 13 bases identical to TRBD2. V lost 6 bases and J lost 6; bases outside the gene matches: 8. Per germline, CDR1 SQVTM and CDR2 ANQGSEA. The CDR3 is made up of 15 amino acids. CDR3 protein: CSVDSGTSGTNEQFF. CDR3 coding DNA: TGCAGCGTCGACTCCGGGACTAGCGGGACCAATGAGCAGTTCTTC.

The chain has TRBV12-3 or TRBV12-4 and TRBJ2-1, with D possibly TRBD2 on 5 matching bases. Between the trimmed V and J ends, which lost 6 bases and 9 bases, there was a span of 9 bases. The length of the CDR3 is 11 residues. For the CDR3, the DNA is TGTGCCAGCAGCCCTAGCACTGAGCAGTTCTTC. This encodes CASSPSTEQFF.

The chain combines TRBV27 with TRBJ2-7; TRBD1 aligns across 12 bases. V was clipped by 4 bases and J by 3 bases; unmatched bases: 4. CDR1 is MNHEY and CDR2 is SMNVEV in the germline V gene (reference sequence). The CDR3 runs 15 residues. The CDR3 sequence is CASSSGQGAIYEQYF. As DNA, the CDR3 is TGTGCCAGCAGTTCGGGACAGGGGGCAATCTACGAGCAGTACTTC.

This clonotype has more than one count but fewer than ten. The chain joins TRBV28 to TRBJ2-1, with 8 bases fitting TRBD1. Trimming removed 1 base from V and 14 bases from J; junction bases left unmatched: 10. CDR3 size: 14 residues. CDR1 and CDR2 from the germline V gene are MDHEN and SYDVKM. The CDR3 DNA is TGTGCCAGCAGTTTATCCGGACAGGGCGGGAAAGAGTTCTTC. Protein: CASSLSGQGGKEFF.

The chain recombines TRBV4-3 with TRBJ2-5; D is uncertain. Germline-derived CDR1 and CDR2 are LGHNA and YSLEER. This CDR3 contains 16 residues. The V end was cut by 0 bases, the J end by 4 bases, with 15 bases between. The chain's CDR3 is CASSQDGLGLGETQYF. CDR3 in DNA: TGCGCCAGCAGCCAAGATGGGCTAGGCCTCGGAGAGACCCAGTACTTC.

There are many counts of this clonotype. The chain couples TRBV6-4 to TRBJ2-1; 10 bases agree with TRBD1. V trimming: 10 bases; J trimming: 6 bases; junction bases outside the gene matches: 3. The CDR3 has 12 amino acids. Germline CDR1 MRHNA, CDR2 SNTAGT. CDR3 nucleotide sequence: TGTGCCACAGGACAGGGGGTCAATGAGCAGTTCTTC. Amino acid sequence: CATGQGVNEQFF.

There are many counts of this clonotype. The chain uses TRBV4-1 and TRBJ2-4; 7 bases align to TRBD1. V shed 4 bases, J shed 6 bases, and the junction held 15 bases outside the gene matches. The CDR3 is made up of 17 amino acids. CDR1 is MGHRA, CDR2 YSYEKL, per germline. The CDR3 bases are TGCGCCAGCAGCCCAAACCCACAGGGGAGCATTGGAAACATTCAGTACTTC. Translating gives CASSPNPQGSIGNIQYF.

Regarding this clonotype: Relative to the germline gene, one junction end is altered; a read error may explain this. The chain couples TRBV4-1 to TRBJ2-4, with 8 bases aligning to TRBD1. The CDR3 contains 15 residues. Per germline, CDR1 MGHRA and CDR2 YSYEKL. The chain's CDR3 is CASSRQQGGKNIQHF. Here the CDR3 DNA reads TGCGCCAGCAGCCGTCAACAGGGGGGCAAAAACATTCAGCACTTC.

The J gene is TRBJ2-1, the V gene TRBV6-2 or TRBV6-3; the match to TRBD2 covers 9 bases. V shed 1 base and J 4 bases; nucleotides not matched to a gene: 2. The CDR3 has 15 residues. The germline CDR1 and CDR2 sequences are MNHEY and SVGEGT. The CDR3, as DNA: TGTGCCAGCAGTTACTTTACTAGCGGGTACAATGAGCAGTTCTTC. It translates to CASSYFTSGYNEQFF.

V usage is TRBV4-1 and J usage is TRBJ1-1; D is possibly TRBD1 (6 bases). The CDR3 runs to 12 residues. CDR1 and CDR2 (germline): MGHRA, YSYEKL. Deletions cut 4 bases from V and 9 bases from J, with 12 bases between. Here the CDR3 DNA reads TGCGCCAGCAGCCCAACAGGGATGAAAGCTTTCTTT. Protein sequence: CASSPTGMKAFF.

For the CDR3, the DNA is TGTGCCAGCAGTCACCAGACAGGGCCGAACACTGAAGCTTTCTTT. Its translation is CASSHQTGPNTEAFF. The V call is TRBV28, the J call TRBJ1-1, with TRBD1 identical over 7 bases. The length of the CDR3 is 15 residues. Germline-derived CDR1 and CDR2 are MDHEN and SYDVKM. The ends lost 5 bases at V and 1 base at J; junction bases unmatched: 7.

This rearrangement joins TRBV4-3 to TRBJ1-3; 7 bases match TRBD1. The CDR3 consists of 17 residues. V shed 1 base, J shed 0 bases, and the junction held 6 bases outside the gene matches. Germline V gives CDR1 LGHNA, CDR2 YSLEER. CDR3: CASSQGTGANSGNTIYF. DNA of the CDR3: TGCGCCAGCAGCCAAGGTACAGGGGCCAACTCTGGAAACACCATATATTTT.